Sequencing of this TCR beta chain was carried out in a study of shared clonotypes between healthy human individuals. Findings and caveats of the study: Naive CD4 clonotypes overlapped across a handful of donors at around 4.8%.

Turning to this clone: The antigen is not known.

This CDR3 comprises 16 residues. The germline V and J ends were trimmed by 4 bases and 0 bases, with 17 bases remaining between them. CDR1 is SQVTM and CDR2 is ANQGSEA in the germline V gene. Authors' analysis steps: Without quality scores, immunoSEQ junctional reads could not be filtered like full-length reads. The method was immunoSEQ multiplex PCR; TCRdb's version includes in-frame clones alone and lacks a portion of them. That table is the source of V, J and clone size, and D and trimming were worked out from the DNA. The repertoire has 2 million to 3 million clones, around nine tenths of them found once; the top ten carry more than 0.12%.

This TCR came from a man aged 18 to 29 in good health. This chain uses TRBV29-1 with TRBJ2-3, with D maybe TRBD2 (6 bases). The sequencing input was naive CD4+ T cells sorted from blood. Subset described: CD45RA+ positively selected. The CDR3 nucleotides read TGCAGCGTTGCCGGGGGATACAGAGGGAGCACAGATACGCAGTATTTT. This gives the protein CSVAGGYRGSTDTQYF.